A selection of T cell receptor beta chains follows, all from one sample in a study of cytomegalovirus exposure and HLA in healthy donors. Clones were read by immunoSEQ multiplex PCR, and TCRdb kept only the in-frame ones, dropping some. The data contain under 150,000 clones, over 70% of them singletons. Sequencing was carried out using PBMCs. The receptor set was obtained from a woman aged 40 to 55 in good health and CMV-seronegative. Each CDR3 is given without its conserved first and last residue. Fields, in order: V gene, CDR3 protein.

TRBV6-1	ASAILGEETQY
TRBV19	ASSMTSGGATDTQY
TRBV5-6	ASSLGGLAGGPVWETQY
TRBV7-6	ASSETSGGTYNEQF
TRBV29-1	SGRRMNTEAF
TRBV5-8	ASSHRSYSNQPQH
TRBV5-1	ASSAVTGNTIY
TRBV6-5	ASRGGETYEQY
TRBV11-2	ASSALQGWYEQY
TRBV27	ASSQGQGAWSTEAF
TRBV9	ASSAAGGDHNEQF
TRBV5-1	ASSVRQGQETQY
TRBV9	ASSVDVAGGHEQF
TRBV7-9	ASSRGNRAGEQY
TRBV5-1	ASSSSGTSYEQY
TRBV27	ASSSPSGRNEQY
TRBV28	ASRREETQY
TRBV5-6	ASSLGQGASNQPQH
TRBV28	ASHIPSTGQPQH
TRBV7-6	ASSLVAGTTGELF
TRBV27	ASSFLTINNSPLH
TRBV5-4	ASRLGQGERRRNSPLH
TRBV2	ASSEGRTNTGELF
TRBV6-1	ASVQGATDTQY
TRBV11-3	ASSPPRGGEQY
TRBV30	AVTGRMNYGYT
TRBV5-1	ASSLAGDGGFTDTQY
TRBV7-2	ASSTSTGAVGEAF
TRBV21-1	ASTTLTGGGYRTEAF